Below, 13 T cell receptor beta chains from the same sample are listed, as sequenced in a study of cytomegalovirus exposure and HLA in healthy donors. PCR employed 60 Vbeta and 13 Jbeta primers. Generated by immunoSEQ multiplex PCR, the TCRdb table keeps only in-frame clones and is missing some. The repertoire has fewer than 95,000 clones, approximately 69% of them found once; the top ten carry around a fifth. Material for sequencing was PBMCs. These receptors originate from a woman in her forties or fifties in good health and CMV-seropositive.

This chain links TRBV19 with TRBJ2-7, with 9 bases aligning to TRBD1. This CDR3 has 16 amino acids. V shed 3 bases and J 5 bases; nucleotides not matched to a gene: 11. Germline assignment: CDR1 LNHDA and CDR2 SQIVND (reference sequence). CDR3 nucleotide sequence: TGTGCCAGTAGTATTCGAGCCCCCGGGACAGGGAACGAGCAGTACTTC. Translation gives CASSIRAPGTGNEQYF.

With regard to this clone: The sample has other DNA sequences that encode this CDR3 too. The chain joins TRBV5-1 to TRBJ2-3; D perhaps matches TRBD1 (6 bases). CDR3 length: 14 residues. Trimming removed 0 bases from V and 1 base from J, with 6 bases in between. The germline V gene encodes CDR1 SGHRS and CDR2 YFSETQ. Written as DNA, the CDR3 is TGCGCCAGCAGCTTGGCAGGGGGCACAGATACGCAGTATTTT. Protein: CASSLAGGTDTQYF.

This clone was counted a few times. The chain has TRBV11-2 and TRBJ1-6; D gene ambiguous. Germline CDR1 and CDR2: SGHAT and FQNNGV. CDR3 length equals 16 residues. V was cut by 6 bases and J by 0 bases, with 12 bases left in between. CDR3 protein: CASSKTSSSYNSPLHF. The CDR3 coding sequence is TGTGCCAGCAGTAAAACCTCTAGCTCCTATAATTCACCCCTCCACTTT.

This chain connects TRBV11-2 to TRBJ1-2; weak D call: TRBD1 (5 bases). Germline CDR1 SGHAT, CDR2 FQNNGV. Trimming shortened V by 3 bases and J by 13 bases, and 15 bases separated the two germline ends. The CDR3 runs to 12 residues. The CDR3 spells CASSFGSTGLTF. CDR3 coding DNA: TGTGCCAGCAGCTTTGGGTCCACAGGCCTCACCTTC.

The chain is built from TRBV29-1 and TRBJ2-3; TRBD2 matches at 12 bases. J lost 2 bases, V lost 2 bases, and 8 bases had no gene match. CDR1 and CDR2 from the germline V gene are SQVTM and ANQGSEA. CDR3 length: 17 amino acids. CDR3 loop: CSVEKTSGGPNTDTQYF. CDR3 bases: TGCAGCGTTGAAAAAACTAGCGGGGGGCCAAACACAGATACGCAGTATTTT.

The sample holds a few counts of this clone. CDR3 loop: CASRGGTQETQYF. The CDR3 DNA sequence: TGTGCCAGCAGAGGTGGGACACAAGAGACCCAGTACTTC. The V gene is TRBV11-2, the J gene TRBJ2-5, with D tentatively TRBD1 (6 bases). The CDR3 totals 13 residues. Germline-derived CDR1 and CDR2 are SGHAT and FQNNGV. V dropped 6 bases and J dropped 2 bases, with 10 bases sitting between them.

This chain connects TRBV28 to TRBJ1-2; 9 positions match TRBD1. Unmatched junction bases numbered 3, after V lost 7 bases and J lost 3 bases. There are 13 residues in the CDR3. Germline lookup yields CDR1 MDHEN and CDR2 SYDVKM. Written as DNA, the CDR3 is TGTGCCAGCACTTGGGACAGGGACTATGGCTACACCTTC. Encoded protein: CASTWDRDYGYTF.

The rearrangement uses TRBV27 and TRBJ1-2, with 7 bases that match TRBD1. Trimming removed 0 bases from V and 5 bases from J; junction bases left unmatched: 9. Per the germline V gene, CDR1 is MNHEY and CDR2 is SMNVEV (reference sequence). CDR3 length: 16 amino acids. CDR3 region: CASSLSPTGSGYGYTF. The CDR3 DNA reads TGTGCCAGCAGTTTATCCCCGACAGGGAGCGGGTATGGCTACACCTTC.

The chain is built from TRBV4-3 and TRBJ2-2, with a possible D match to TRBD1 (6 bases). This CDR3 is built from 14 residues. CDR1 and CDR2 from the germline V gene are LGHNA and YSLEER. With 4 bases removed from V and 4 bases from J, the gap between germline ends came to 10 bases. This CDR3 reads CASSRTQGTGELFF. Written as DNA, the CDR3 is TGCGCCAGCAGCCGCACACAGGGCACCGGGGAGCTGTTTTTT.

This chain connects TRBV29-1 to TRBJ2-7; D call uncertain. In germline, CDR1 is SQVTM, CDR2 ANQGSEA. Trimming stripped 4 bases from V and 3 bases from J, with 13 bases between. The CDR3 totals 13 residues. DNA of the CDR3: TGCAGCGTTGTGGCGGATCCGAACTACGAGCAGTACTTC. This codes for CSVVADPNYEQYF.

The chain recombines TRBV11-1 with TRBJ2-1; perhaps TRBD2 as D (5 bases). This CDR3 has 14 residues. V lost 2 bases, J lost 3 bases, and 8 bases lay in between. Germline V CDR1 and CDR2: SGHAT, FQDESV (reference sequence). Here the CDR3 DNA reads TGTGCCAGCAGCTTACGACGGGACTACAATGAGCAGTTCTTC. Protein: CASSLRRDYNEQFF.

The V and J genes are TRBV19 and TRBJ2-3; D remains unclear. The ends were cut back, 5 bases at V and 0 bases at J, with 6 bases in the middle. This CDR3 is 13 amino acids long. Germline loops: CDR1 LNHDA, CDR2 SQIVND (reference sequence). The DNA for the CDR3 is TGTGCCAGTAGTCTGGGCAGCACAGATACGCAGTATTTT. Its protein product is CASSLGSTDTQYF.

In nucleotides, the CDR3 is TGTGCCTGGACCCATGGGACTACAGATACGCAGTATTTT. Amino acids: CAWTHGTTDTQYF. This chain connects TRBV30 to TRBJ2-3; the D gene is possibly TRBD2 (6 bases). Germline V CDR1 and CDR2: GTSNPN, SVGIG (reference sequence). The CDR3 spans 13 residues. Trimming left V 4 bases short and J 3 bases short, with 11 bases between.